The 19 T cell receptor beta chains below were found in one sample sequenced in a study of CXCR3-negative and CXCR3-positive naive CD8 T cells. The TRB cDNA libraries were prepared by 5' RACE with UMI labels. TCRdb reprocessed the 5' RACE reads and reports one entry per CDR3 protein, with no DNA. The sample data list about 43,000 distinct CDR3 sequences. Sequencing was done on a sample of memory CD8+ T cells from blood. The receptors originated from a human donor in good health. Some clones in this sample may be carry-over from other donors' samples.

This CDR3 is CAIRTGGPSPLHF. V and J are TRBV7-9 and TRBJ1-6; absent DNA, TCRdb's TRBD1 call cannot be checked. The CDR3 is 13 amino acids. Germline lookup yields CDR1 SEHNR and CDR2 FQNEAQ (reference sequence).

This chain joins TRBV28 and TRBJ2-1; TCRdb names TRBD2, which stays unverified in the absence of DNA. CDR3 size: 16 residues. Germline values: CDR1 MDHEN, CDR2 SYDVKM. The CDR3 loop is CASSSRLEYDYNEQFF.

This chain uses TRBV7-7 with TRBJ1-1; TCRdb lists TRBD1, though no DNA is available to test this call. The CDR3 spans 13 residues. From germline, CDR1 is SSHAT and CDR2 FNYEAQ (reference sequence). The chain's CDR3 is CASSFGQGTEAFF.

The V gene is TRBV7-2, the J gene TRBJ1-2; TCRdb's D gene call, TRBD1, goes unchecked for lack of DNA. CDR1 and CDR2 (germline): SGHTA, FQGNSA. This CDR3 spans 17 amino acids. The CDR3 sequence is CASSLAPGQGRHYGYTF.

The V gene is TRBV28, the J gene TRBJ1-1. The CDR3 consists of 17 residues. The germline V gene has CDR1 MDHEN and CDR2 SYDVKM. The CDR3 spells CASQPLASDTENTEAFF.

The chain is built from TRBV20-1 and TRBJ1-5; TCRdb's D call, TRBD1, is unchecked because there is no DNA. This CDR3 region has 16 residues. Germline CDR1 is DFQATT and CDR2 is SNEGSKA (reference sequence). The CDR3 spells CSASIGPGDGGQPQHF.

The chain recombines TRBV20-1 with TRBJ2-7. Germline V CDR1 and CDR2: DFQATT, SNEGSKA (reference sequence). The CDR3 runs 13 residues. The CDR3 is CSARDSAEPIQYF.

The chain has TRBV7-6 and TRBJ2-7; the D call from TCRdb, TRBD1, cannot be confirmed without DNA. Germline assignment: CDR1 SGHVS and CDR2 FNYEAQ. The length of the CDR3 is 14 residues. This CDR3 is CASSFQGAKYEQYF.

The genes are TRBV20-1 and TRBJ2-3; TCRdb reports TRBD2, a call that lacks DNA to check it against. Per germline, CDR1 DFQATT and CDR2 SNEGSKA (reference sequence). The CDR3 consists of 15 residues. The CDR3 loop reads CSAKRLAGVIDTQYF.

Judged by frequency, this clonotype is medium-sized. J is TRBJ2-2 and V is TRBV11-2; TCRdb outputs TRBD2, but without DNA this stays unchecked. This CDR3 is 16 amino acids long. The germline V gene encodes CDR1 SGHAT and CDR2 FQNNGV. This CDR3 reads CASSSTGGGFGGELFF.

The genes are TRBV7-6 and TRBJ2-3. The CDR3 is 15 residues long. CDR1 SGHVS and CDR2 FNYEAQ come from the germline V gene. The CDR3 region is CASSLGAAGTDTQYF.

This sequence joins TRBV27 and TRBJ1-1; TCRdb gives TRBD1 as the D gene, but with no DNA this cannot be confirmed. The germline gives CDR1 MNHEY, CDR2 SMNVEV (reference sequence). This CDR3 spans 14 amino acids. CDR3: CASSLGQGRAVAFF.

The CDR3 region is CASSPANTGSGTDTQYF. The V and J genes are TRBV7-6 and TRBJ2-3; TCRdb calls TRBD2, which cannot be checked without DNA. This CDR3 region has 17 residues. Germline CDR1 SGHVS, CDR2 FNYEAQ.

This chain connects TRBV4-3 to TRBJ1-1; TCRdb returns TRBD1, unconfirmable since there is no DNA. Per germline, CDR1 LGHNA and CDR2 YSLEER. The CDR3 covers 16 residues. This chain's CDR3 is CASSQGTGTGDTEAFF.

V is TRBV5-1 and J is TRBJ1-1; the D call of TRBD1 rests on TCRdb alone, since no DNA is present to check it. Per the germline V gene, CDR1 is SGHRS and CDR2 is YFSETQ. This CDR3 contains 18 residues. CDR3 protein: CASSLASWQGASKLEAFF.

The V call is TRBV20-1, the J call TRBJ1-1. The CDR3 covers 13 residues. Germline assignment: CDR1 DFQATT and CDR2 SNEGSKA (reference sequence). CDR3 protein: CSASTGTVTEAFF.

The V call is TRBV19, the J call TRBJ2-1; TCRdb reports TRBD2, a call that lacks DNA to check it against. The CDR3 consists of 13 residues. CDR1 and CDR2 from the germline V gene are LNHDA and SQIVND (reference sequence). This CDR3 reads CACGRTSYNEQFF.

The chain uses TRBV12-5 and TRBJ2-1; without DNA, the TCRdb call of TRBD1 cannot be checked. The length of the CDR3 is 16 residues. Germline V gives CDR1 LGHNT, CDR2 FRNRAP. CDR3 amino acids: CASGFRGNSSYNEQFF.

This chain links TRBV28 with TRBJ2-1; TCRdb names TRBD2, which stays unverified in the absence of DNA. The CDR3 covers 14 residues. Germline CDR1 and CDR2: MDHEN and SYDVKM. CDR3 loop: CASSLEAGGREQFF.